The entry below describes one T cell receptor beta chain. Authors' methods: Amplification of reference gene primers provided the estimated nucleated cell counts. The table came from immunoSEQ multiplex PCR; TCRdb's copy has only in-frame clones and leaves some out. V, J and clone size reflect that table, while D and trimming were determined from the DNA. The profile shows 25,000 to 30,000 clones, roughly 82% of them singletons. Trimming shortened V by 0 bases and J by 11 bases, and 11 bases separated the two germline ends. From germline, CDR1 is SGDLS and CDR2 YYNGEE. This CDR3 contains 12 residues. This record comes from a study of blood T cell repertoires in COVID-19. Study background: Whether acute or convalescent, the COVID-19 samples came from the United States, Italy and Spain. T cells, B-cell-depleted T cells, or PBMCs supplied cDNA or gDNA.

The sequenced sample was peripheral blood. The sequence was obtained from an elderly man with active or convalescent COVID-19. The V gene is TRBV9, the J gene TRBJ1-1; D may be TRBD1 (5 bases). The CDR3 loop reads CASSVVGGRAFF. The CDR3 DNA is TGTGCCAGCAGCGTAGTGGGGGGTAGGGCTTTCTTT.